This TCR beta chain was observed in a study of graft-versus-host responses after intestinal transplantation. This clone showed up just a few times. Its matching antigen is unknown. Whole-study results and caveats: In recipient marrow, GvH clones were found, and some appeared first in ileum or blood.

V shed 1 base and J shed 2 bases, with 8 bases lying between them. CDR1 is PRHDT, CDR2 FYEKMQ, per germline (reference sequence). The length of the CDR3 is 14 residues. Profiled with immunoSEQ multiplex PCR; TCRdb holds only in-frame clones, not every one. This table holds under 20,000 clones, around 86% found once. This chain connects TRBV13 to TRBJ1-2; possibly TRBD1 for D (6 bases). The sequencing here drew on bone marrow, taken approximately 19 weeks after transplant. This TCR came from a human patient who received an intestinal transplant, so some T cells may come from the graft donor. The CDR3 reads CASSLDRVNYGYTF. The CDR3 DNA follows: TGTGCCAGCAGCTTAGACAGGGTCAACTATGGCTACACCTTC.